This is a list of T cell receptor beta chains from one sample in a study of early T cells in non-severe SARS-CoV-2 infection. TCRdb independently ran MiXCR on the 5' RACE reads; one entry per CDR3 protein. The table includes tens of thousands of distinct CDR3 sequences, more than 9% detected once. The sample consisted of whole blood. The origin of the receptors is an adult who was a healthcare worker with PCR-confirmed SARS-CoV-2 infection or an uninfected control (not recorded which). Both conserved end residues are trimmed from each CDR3.

V,CDR3
TRBV7-2,ASSLSRTGGQPQH
TRBV7-9,ASSIPTHRQQF
TRBV29-1,SVETGRTGANVLT
TRBV5-6,ASSQGQGVSYEQY
TRBV7-2,ASTTGSFNEQF
TRBV7-2,ASSRDGTSVEKLF
TRBV6-5,ASSYFSGGFYEQY
TRBV12-3/TRBV12-4,ASSLSRQPQY
TRBV5-1,ASSQVGEFTDTQY
TRBV19,ASSIRLAGYTDTQY
TRBV7-2,ASSLRGTSDTQY
TRBV20-1,SANPPTGTSSYNEQF
TRBV11-2,ASSSRGDLSYNEQF
TRBV12-3/TRBV12-4,ASKKRGQAYEQY
TRBV10-1,ASSVESNEQF
TRBV24-1,ATSDTGTGEKETQY
TRBV20-1,SARMRDRGRFTYEQY
TRBV9,ASSVANDYEQY
TRBV6-5,ASSRDRRDTGELF
TRBV3-1,ASSQPRDRETYEQY
TRBV30,AWSAEREETQY
TRBV7-8,ASSLEHSSAEQY
TRBV9,ASSGDGYEQY
TRBV3-1,ASSPNPGNSPLH
TRBV29-1,SVGGDSYEQY
TRBV7-2,ASSHAQAYEQY
TRBV7-6,ASSLLAKSRGTVRYGYT
TRBV29-1,SAPAGGETQY
TRBV3-1,ASSPSGNSGANVLT
TRBV11-2,ASTPITGQETQY
TRBV6-6,ASSYPHQGAPSYEQY
TRBV28,ASSPGTSATNEKLF
TRBV7-9,ASRKQGTADIQY
TRBV19,ASRTGNEKLF
TRBV5-1,ASSLKGGILTDTQY
TRBV4-3,ASSLNTGTGDEKLF
TRBV18,ASSPRTSGVSTDTQY
TRBV25-1,ASSEPGQPVEETQY